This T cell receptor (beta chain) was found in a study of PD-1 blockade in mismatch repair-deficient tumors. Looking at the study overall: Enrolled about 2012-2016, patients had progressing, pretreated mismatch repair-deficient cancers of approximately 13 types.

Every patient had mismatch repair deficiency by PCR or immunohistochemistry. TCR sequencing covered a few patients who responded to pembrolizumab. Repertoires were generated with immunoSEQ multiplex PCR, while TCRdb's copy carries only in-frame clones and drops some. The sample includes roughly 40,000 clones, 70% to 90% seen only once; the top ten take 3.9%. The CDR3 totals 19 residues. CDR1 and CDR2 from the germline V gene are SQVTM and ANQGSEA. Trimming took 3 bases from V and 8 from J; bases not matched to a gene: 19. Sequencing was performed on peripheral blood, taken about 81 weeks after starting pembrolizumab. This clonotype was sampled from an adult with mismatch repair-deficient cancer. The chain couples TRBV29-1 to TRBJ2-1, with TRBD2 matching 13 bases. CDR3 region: CSVEPGLAGKLGRGDEQFF. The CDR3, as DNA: TGCAGCGTTGAGCCGGGACTAGCGGGAAAACTAGGCCGCGGCGATGAGCAGTTCTTC.